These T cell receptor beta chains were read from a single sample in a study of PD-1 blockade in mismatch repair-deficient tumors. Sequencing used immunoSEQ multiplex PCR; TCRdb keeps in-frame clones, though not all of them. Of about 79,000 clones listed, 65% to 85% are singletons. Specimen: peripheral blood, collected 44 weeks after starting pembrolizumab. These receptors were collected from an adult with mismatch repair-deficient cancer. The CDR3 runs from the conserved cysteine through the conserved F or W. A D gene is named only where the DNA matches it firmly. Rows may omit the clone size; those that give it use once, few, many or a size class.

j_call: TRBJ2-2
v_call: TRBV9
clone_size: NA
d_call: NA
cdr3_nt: TGTGCCAGCAGCGTACAGGGAGGAGACACCGGGGAGCTGTTTTTT
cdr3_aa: CASSVQGGDTGELFF

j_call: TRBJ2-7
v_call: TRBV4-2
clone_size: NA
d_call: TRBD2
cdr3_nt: TGTGCCAGCAGCCAAGAAATAGGGTTCCCCGCCCTAGCGGGAACCTACGAGCAGTACTTC
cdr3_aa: CASSQEIGFPALAGTYEQYF

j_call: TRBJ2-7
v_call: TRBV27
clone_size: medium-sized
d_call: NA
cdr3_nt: TGTGCCAGCGCCTCCATGACGCCGTCCGACGAGCAGTACTTC
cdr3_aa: CASASMTPSDEQYF

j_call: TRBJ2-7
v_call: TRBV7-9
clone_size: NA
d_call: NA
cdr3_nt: TGTGCCAGCAGCTTTTCACAGACTCCCTACGAGCAGTACTTC
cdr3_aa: CASSFSQTPYEQYF

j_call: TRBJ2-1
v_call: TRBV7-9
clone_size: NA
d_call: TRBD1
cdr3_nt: TGTGCCAGCAGCTTCCGCGGGACAGGGGGCTTTGATGAGCAGTTCTTC
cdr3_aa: CASSFRGTGGFDEQFF

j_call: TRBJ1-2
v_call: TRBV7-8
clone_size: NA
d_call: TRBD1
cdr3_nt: TGTGCCAGCAGCTCAGAACCGGGACAGGGTCGGTATGGCTACACCTTC
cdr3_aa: CASSSEPGQGRYGYTF

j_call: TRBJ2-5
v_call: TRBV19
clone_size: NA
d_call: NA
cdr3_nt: TGTGCCAGTAGTATAGATGCGTGGGAGACCCAGTACTTC
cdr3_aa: CASSIDAWETQYF

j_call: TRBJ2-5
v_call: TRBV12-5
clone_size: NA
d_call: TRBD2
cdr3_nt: TGTGCTAGTGGTCCAGGACTAGCGGGAGGAGAGACCCAGTACTTC
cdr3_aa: CASGPGLAGGETQYF

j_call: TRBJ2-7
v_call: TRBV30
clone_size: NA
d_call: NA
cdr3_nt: TGTGCCTGGAGTGTAGCCGGGTTGGGTCCCAACGAGCAGTACTTC
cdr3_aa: CAWSVAGLGPNEQYF

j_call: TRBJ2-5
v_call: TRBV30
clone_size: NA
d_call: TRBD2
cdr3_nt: TGTGCCACCAGCATATCGGGGGGAGAGACCCAGTACTTC
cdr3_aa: CATSISGGETQYF

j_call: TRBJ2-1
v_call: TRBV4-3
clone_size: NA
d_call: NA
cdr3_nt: TGCGCCAGCAGCCAAGATACCCCCATAACGGGGCCGAATGAGCAGTTCTTC
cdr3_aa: CASSQDTPITGPNEQFF

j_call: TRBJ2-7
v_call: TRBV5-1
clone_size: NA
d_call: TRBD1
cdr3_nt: TGCGCCAGCAGCCCACGGGACAGCCGAACCTACGAGCAGTACTTC
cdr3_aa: CASSPRDSRTYEQYF

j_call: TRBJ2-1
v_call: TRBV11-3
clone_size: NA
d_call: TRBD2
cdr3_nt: TGTGCCAGCTCCCGACTAGCGGCGTACAATGAGCAGTTCTTC
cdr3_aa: CASSRLAAYNEQFF

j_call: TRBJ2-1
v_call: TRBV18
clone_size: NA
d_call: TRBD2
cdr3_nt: TGTGCCAGCTACCCGGAGGAGCGGGAGACTTATGAGCAGTTCTTC
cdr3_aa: CASYPEERETYEQFF

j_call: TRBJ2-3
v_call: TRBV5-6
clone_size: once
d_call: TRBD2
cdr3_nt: TGTGCCAGCAGCTTGTTGCGGGAGGTGTGGTATTTT
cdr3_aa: CASSLLREVWYF

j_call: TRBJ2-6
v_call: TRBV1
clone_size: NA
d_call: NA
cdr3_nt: TGCACCAGCAGCCAAGGACCGATCAATGGGGCCAACGTCCTGACTTTC
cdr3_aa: CTSSQGPINGANVLTF

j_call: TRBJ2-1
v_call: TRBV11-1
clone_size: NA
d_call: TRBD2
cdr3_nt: TGTGCCAGCAGCTTAGATAGACAGCGGGGTAAAACCTACAATGAGCAGTTCTTC
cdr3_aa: CASSLDRQRGKTYNEQFF

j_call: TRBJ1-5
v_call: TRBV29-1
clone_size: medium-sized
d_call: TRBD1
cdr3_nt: TGCAGCGCTGGACAGGGAGGTCAGCCCCAGCATTTT
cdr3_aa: CSAGQGGQPQHF

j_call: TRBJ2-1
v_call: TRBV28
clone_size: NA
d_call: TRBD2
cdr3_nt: TGTGCCAGCAGTTTTCCCCTAGCGGGAGTTAAGGCGTTCGATGAGCAGTTCTTC
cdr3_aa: CASSFPLAGVKAFDEQFF

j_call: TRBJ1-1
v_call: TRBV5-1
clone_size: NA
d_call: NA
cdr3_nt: TGCGCCAGCAGCTTACAGACAGTCCAGAACACTGAAGCTTTCTTT
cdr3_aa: CASSLQTVQNTEAFF

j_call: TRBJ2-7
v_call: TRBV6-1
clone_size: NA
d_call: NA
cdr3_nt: TGTGCCAGCAGCCCCCCCGGGTTCTACGAGCAGTACTTC
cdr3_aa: CASSPPGFYEQYF

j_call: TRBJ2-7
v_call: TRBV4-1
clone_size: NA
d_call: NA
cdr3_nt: TGCGCCAGCAGCCTCGTAGCGGCAGCCGACGAGCAGTACTTC
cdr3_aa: CASSLVAAADEQYF

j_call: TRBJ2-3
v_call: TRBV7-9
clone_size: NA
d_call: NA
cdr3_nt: TGTGCCAGCAGCTTAGGGACGACACGGACGGAGGACTATCCAGATACGCAGTATTTT
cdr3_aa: CASSLGTTRTEDYPDTQYF

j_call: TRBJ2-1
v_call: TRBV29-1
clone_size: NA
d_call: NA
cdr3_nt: TGCAGCGTCTTGAGCTCCTACAATGAGCAGTTCTTC
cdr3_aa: CSVLSSYNEQFF

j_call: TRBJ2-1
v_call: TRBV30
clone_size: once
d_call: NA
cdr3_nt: TGTGCCTGGAGTGTCCGGGGTCATGAGCAGTTCTTC
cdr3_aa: CAWSVRGHEQFF

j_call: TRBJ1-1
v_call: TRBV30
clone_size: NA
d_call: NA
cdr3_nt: TGTGCCTGGAGTGAGTGGGGCCGGGGGGCAGCTTTCTTT
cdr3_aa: CAWSEWGRGAAFF

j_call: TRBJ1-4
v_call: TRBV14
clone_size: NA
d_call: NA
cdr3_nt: TGTGCCAGCAGCCCACAGGCCAGGCTTCCTAATGAAAAACTGTTTTTT
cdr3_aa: CASSPQARLPNEKLFF

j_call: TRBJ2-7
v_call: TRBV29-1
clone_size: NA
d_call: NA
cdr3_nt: TGCAGCGTTGAAGAATCCATCTCCTACGAGCAGTACTTC
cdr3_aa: CSVEESISYEQYF

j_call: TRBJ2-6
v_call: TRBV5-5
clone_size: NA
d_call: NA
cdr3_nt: TGTGCCAGCAGCTTGCCGGGAGCTGGGGCCAACGTCCTGACTTTC
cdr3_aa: CASSLPGAGANVLTF

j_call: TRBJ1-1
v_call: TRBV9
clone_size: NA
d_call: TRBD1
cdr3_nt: TGTGCCAGCAGCGTAGACCCGGGGACAGAGATGAACACTGAAGCTTTCTTT
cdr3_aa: CASSVDPGTEMNTEAFF

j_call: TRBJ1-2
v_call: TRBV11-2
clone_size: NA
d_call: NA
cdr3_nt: TGTGCCAGCAGCTCAGGGTACCTCTATGGCTACACCTTC
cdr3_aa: CASSSGYLYGYTF

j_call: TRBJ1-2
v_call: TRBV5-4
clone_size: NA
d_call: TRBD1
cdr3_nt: TGTGCCAGCAGCTTTGGACAGGGTCCTGGCTACACCTTC
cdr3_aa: CASSFGQGPGYTF

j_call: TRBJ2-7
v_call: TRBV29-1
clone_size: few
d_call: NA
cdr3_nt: TGCAGCGTTCAAACAGCATCCTACGAGCAGTACTTC
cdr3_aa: CSVQTASYEQYF

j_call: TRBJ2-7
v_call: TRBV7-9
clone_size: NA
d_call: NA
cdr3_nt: TGTGCCAGCAGCCTACAGGTTTTGGAGCAGTACTTC
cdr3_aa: CASSLQVLEQYF

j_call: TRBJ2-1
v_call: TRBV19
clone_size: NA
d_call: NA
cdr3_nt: TGTGCCAGTAAAGGTCTTTCGGACTACAATGAGCAGTTCTTC
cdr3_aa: CASKGLSDYNEQFF

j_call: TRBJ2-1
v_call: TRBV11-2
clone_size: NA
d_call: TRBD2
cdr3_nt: TGTGCCAGCAGCTTAGCCCGACTAGCGGGTGAGCAGTTCTTC
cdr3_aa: CASSLARLAGEQFF

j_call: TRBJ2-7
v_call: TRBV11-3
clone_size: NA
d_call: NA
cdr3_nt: TGTGCCAGCAGCCGCGACAGTGGACAACCCTACGAGCAGTACTTC
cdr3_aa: CASSRDSGQPYEQYF

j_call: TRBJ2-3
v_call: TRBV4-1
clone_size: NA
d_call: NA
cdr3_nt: TGCGCCAGCAGCCAGGTGACGGGGAGCACAGATACGCAGTATTTT
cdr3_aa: CASSQVTGSTDTQYF

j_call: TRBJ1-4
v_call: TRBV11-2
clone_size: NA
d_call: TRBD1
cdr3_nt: TGTGCCAGCAGCTTAGCGGCGGGACAGGGCTTTGAAAAACTGTTTTTT
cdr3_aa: CASSLAAGQGFEKLFF

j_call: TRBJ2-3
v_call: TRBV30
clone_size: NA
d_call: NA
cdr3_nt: TGTGCCTGGAGTGAGGGGACCCCAGATACGCAGTATTTT
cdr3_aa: CAWSEGTPDTQYF

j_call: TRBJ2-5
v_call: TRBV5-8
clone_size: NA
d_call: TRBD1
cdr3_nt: TGTGCCAGCAGCTTGGAGGACAGGGTAGTGGAGACCCAGTACTTC
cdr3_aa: CASSLEDRVVETQYF

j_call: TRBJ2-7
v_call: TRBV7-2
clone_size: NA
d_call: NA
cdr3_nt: TGTGCCAGCAGCGGGGCTATGACCTACGAGCAGTACTTC
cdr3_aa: CASSGAMTYEQYF

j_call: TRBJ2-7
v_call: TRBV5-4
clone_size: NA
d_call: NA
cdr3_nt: TGTGCCAGCAGCTCAGGGGCTAGCTTTTCCTACGAGCAGTACTTC
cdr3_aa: CASSSGASFSYEQYF

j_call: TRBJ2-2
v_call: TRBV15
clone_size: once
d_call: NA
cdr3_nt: TGTGCCACCAGCAGGTCGAGACTCATGAACACCGGGGAGCTGTTTTTT
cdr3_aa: CATSRSRLMNTGELFF

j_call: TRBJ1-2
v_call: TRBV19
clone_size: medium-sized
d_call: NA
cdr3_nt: TGTGCCAGTAAGCCAGGTCTTGGTGGCTACACCTTC
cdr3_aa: CASKPGLGGYTF

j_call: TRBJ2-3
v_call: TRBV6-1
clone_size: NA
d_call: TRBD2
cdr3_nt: TGTGCCAGCAGTGAAGGACTAGCGGGATCAGATACGCAGTATTTT
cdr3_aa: CASSEGLAGSDTQYF

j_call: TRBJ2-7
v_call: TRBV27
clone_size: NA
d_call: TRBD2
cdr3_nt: TGTGCCAGCAGTGAACTAGCGGGAGAGGAGGAGCAGTACTTC
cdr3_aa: CASSELAGEEEQYF

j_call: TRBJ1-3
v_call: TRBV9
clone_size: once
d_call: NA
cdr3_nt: TGTGCCAGCAGCGTAGAAGGCAGGAACTCTGGAAACACCATATATTTT
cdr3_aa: CASSVEGRNSGNTIYF

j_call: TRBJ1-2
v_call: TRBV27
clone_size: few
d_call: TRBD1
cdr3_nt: TGTGCCAGCAGTTTACTACAGGGGGCCGATGGCTACACCTTC
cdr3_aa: CASSLLQGADGYTF

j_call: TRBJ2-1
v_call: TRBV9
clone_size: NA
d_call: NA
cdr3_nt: TGTGCCAGCAGCGTCTCCCCGGAGACCTCCTACAATGAGCAGTTCTTC
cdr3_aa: CASSVSPETSYNEQFF

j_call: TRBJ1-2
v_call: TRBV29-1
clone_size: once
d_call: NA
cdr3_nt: TGCAGCGTTGAAGAGGGGCCGACGCGGACAGAATATAACTATGGCTACACCTTC
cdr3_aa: CSVEEGPTRTEYNYGYTF

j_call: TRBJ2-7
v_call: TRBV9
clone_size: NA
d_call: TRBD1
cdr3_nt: TGTGCCAGCAGTGCCGACAGGGCCGAGCAGTACTTC
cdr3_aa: CASSADRAEQYF

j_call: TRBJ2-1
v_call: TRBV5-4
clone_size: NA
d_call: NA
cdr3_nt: TGTGCCAGCTCTGGTGGAGGACTATACAATGAGCAGTTCTTC
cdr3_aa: CASSGGGLYNEQFF

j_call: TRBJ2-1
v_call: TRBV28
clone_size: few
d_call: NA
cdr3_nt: TGTGCCAGCAGGTTGGCGGGGTTTGAGCAGTTCTTC
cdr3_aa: CASRLAGFEQFF

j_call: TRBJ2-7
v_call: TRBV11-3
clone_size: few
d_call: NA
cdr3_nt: TGTGCCAGCAGCTTAGATAGGTTCGAGCAGTACTTC
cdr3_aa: CASSLDRFEQYF